This passage covers 27 T cell receptor beta chains from one sample sequenced in a study of beta chain features in type 1 diabetes. Findings and limits, study-wide: For Type 1 diabetes patients, all four CD4+ subsets carried TCRB CDR3s that were moderately but significantly shorter.

Their antigen targets remain unknown. cDNA synthesis used the whole RNA isolate, giving expressed TCRB sequences. Here immunoSEQ multiplex PCR was the method, and the copy in TCRdb shows in-frame clones only, minus some. The sample gives approximately 150,000 clones, roughly 65% of which show up once; about 0.1% is in the top ten. The sample consisted of naive CD4+ T cells from blood. The receptor source for this set is a man younger than 45 with type 1 diabetes.

This clone was seen a few times. The chain employs TRBV30 and TRBJ2-3; D possibly corresponds to TRBD1 (5 bases). Per the germline V gene, CDR1 is GTSNPN and CDR2 is SVGIG (reference sequence). The length of the CDR3 is 16 residues. V lost 2 bases, J lost 2 bases, and 17 bases lay in between. The CDR3, as DNA: TGTGCCTGGAGTCCATTGACGACAGCGACCACAGATACGCAGTATTTT. Translating gives CAWSPLTTATTDTQYF.

This sequence joins TRBV5-1 and TRBJ1-2; the D is unclear. From germline, CDR1 is SGHRS and CDR2 YFSETQ. The CDR3 runs 13 residues. V was cut by 4 bases and J by 7 bases, with 14 bases left in between. CDR3 in amino acids: CASSPQEAAGYTF. The CDR3 DNA is TGCGCCAGCAGCCCCCAGGAGGCAGCTGGCTACACCTTC.

This chain uses TRBV18 with TRBJ2-6, with D possibly called TRBD1 or TRBD2 (6 bases each). CDR3 length: 17 amino acids. Between the trimmed V and J ends, which lost 2 bases and 3 bases, there was a span of 14 bases. Per the germline V gene, CDR1 is KGHSH and CDR2 is LQKENI. The CDR3 coding sequence is TGTGCCAGCTCACCATCGGGGGCCATGCTTGGGGCCAACGTCCTGACTTTC. This codes for CASSPSGAMLGANVLTF.

This clone was counted a single time. This chain links TRBV7-8 with TRBJ2-1; D perhaps matches TRBD2 (6 bases). Germline V gene lookup returns CDR1 SGHVS and CDR2 FQNEAQ. Deletions cut 7 bases from V and 7 bases from J, with 17 bases between. This CDR3 contains 14 residues. The CDR3 DNA reads as TGTGCCAGCACCCCCGTCGGGGGTGGGAATGAGCAGTTCTTC. This gives the protein CASTPVGGGNEQFF.

The CDR3 DNA reads as TGTGCCAGCAGTGTTGGTCCAGACCACTACGAGCAGTACTTC. This gives the protein CASSVGPDHYEQYF. The gene calls are TRBV6-1 and TRBJ2-7; D is undetermined. Trimming stripped 4 bases from V and 3 bases from J, with 13 bases between. CDR1 MNHNS and CDR2 SASEGT come from the germline V gene. This CDR3 is built from 14 residues.

The chain carries TRBV5-1 and TRBJ2-7; no firm D call. The CDR3 length is 12 residues. The V end was cut by 5 bases, the J end by 6 bases, with 12 bases between. Germline loops: CDR1 SGHRS, CDR2 YFSETQ. CDR3 DNA sequence: TGCGCCAGCAGGTCCGGTATTAGCGAGCAGTACTTC. Translated, it gives CASRSGISEQYF.

This clone occurred a few times. The chain joins TRBV7-9 to TRBJ2-3; D not resolved. Deletions cut 3 bases from V and 6 bases from J, with 4 bases between. Germline V gives CDR1 SEHNR, CDR2 FQNEAQ (reference sequence). The CDR3 runs to 11 residues. The CDR3 nucleotides are TGTGCCAGCAGCTTCGAGGATACGCAGTATTTT. Translated: CASSFEDTQYF.

The rearrangement links TRBV7-9 to TRBJ1-6; TRBD1 agrees at 9 bases. The CDR3 is 15 residues long. Trimming at V came to 5 bases and at J to 4 bases, leaving 3 bases not matched to a gene. The germline V gene has CDR1 SEHNR and CDR2 FQNEAQ (reference sequence). The CDR3: CASSPGTGYNSPLHF. In nucleotides, the CDR3 is TGTGCCAGCAGCCCAGGGACAGGGTATAATTCACCCCTCCACTTT.

The chain uses TRBV29-1 and TRBJ2-5; D could derive from TRBD1 or TRBD2 (5 bases each). CDR1 and CDR2 from the germline V gene are SQVTM and ANQGSEA. This CDR3 has 12 residues. The V end was cut by 4 bases, the J end by 4 bases, with 10 bases between. CDR3 in DNA: TGCAGCGTTGGGGACCGGGGAGAGACCCAGTACTTC. Protein sequence: CSVGDRGETQYF.

The gene calls are TRBV15 and TRBJ2-5, with 7 bases fitting TRBD1. In germline, CDR1 is LNHNV, CDR2 YYDKDF (reference sequence). After removal of 0 bases from V and 5 bases from J, the junction contained 6 bases not matched to a gene. This CDR3 is 15 amino acids long. The CDR3 DNA is TGTGCCACCAGCAGAGATAGGGGGCTCATCGAGACCCAGTACTTC. Encoded protein: CATSRDRGLIETQYF.

The chain carries TRBV6-6 and TRBJ2-1, with 8 nucleotides matching TRBD2. This CDR3 is 14 amino acids long. The germline V gene has CDR1 MNHNY and CDR2 SVGAGI (reference sequence). Trimming removed 10 bases from V and 6 bases from J; junction bases left unmatched: 11. As DNA, the CDR3 is TGTGCCACCGGAACGGGACTAGTAGGCAATGAGCAGTTCTTC. Amino acid sequence: CATGTGLVGNEQFF.

The chain carries TRBV11-2 and TRBJ2-7, with 8 bases matching TRBD1. The germline V gene has CDR1 SGHAT and CDR2 FQNNGV. The ends lost 4 bases at V and 3 bases at J; junction bases unmatched: 11. The CDR3 totals 16 residues. CDR3 loop: CASSSPSGQGFYEQYF. The CDR3 nucleotides read TGTGCCAGCAGCTCGCCCTCTGGACAGGGATTCTACGAGCAGTACTTC. Full variable domain (rest looked up from reference TRBV11-2 and TRBJ2-7): EAGVAQSPRYKIIEKRQSVAFWCNPISGHATLYWYQQILGQGPKLLIQFQNNGVVDDSQLPKDRFSAERLKGVDSTLKIQPAKLEDSAVYLCASSSPSGQGFYEQYFGPGTRLTVT.

This clone was seen more than once but under ten times. The gene calls are TRBV27 and TRBJ2-5, with D perhaps assigned TRBD1 or TRBD2 (5 bases each). The CDR3 covers 15 residues. CDR1 is MNHEY and CDR2 is SMNVEV in the germline V gene (reference sequence). V was pared by 4 bases and J by 5 bases, with 17 bases between. In DNA, the CDR3 is TGTGCCAGCAGTTCCCGACAGCTCGGGGTGGAGACCCAGTACTTC. Translating it yields CASSSRQLGVETQYF.

This chain uses TRBV2 with TRBJ1-6; TRBD1 matches 8 bases. V was pared by 4 bases and J by 5 bases, with 4 bases of the junction left unmatched. The germline CDR1 and CDR2 sequences are SNHLY and FYNNEI. The length of the CDR3 is 15 residues. CDR3 loop: CASSVQGANNSPLHF. CDR3 coding DNA: TGTGCCAGCAGTGTTCAGGGGGCCAATAATTCACCCCTCCACTTT.

The chain couples TRBV29-1 to TRBJ2-3; 7 bases align to TRBD2. The V gene end was trimmed by 2 bases and the J gene end by 5 bases; junction bases not matched to a gene: 7. In germline, CDR1 is SQVTM, CDR2 ANQGSEA. The length of the CDR3 is 14 residues. The CDR3 coding sequence is TGCAGCGTTGAAATAGCGGGCCTGGGAGATACGCAGTATTTT. It translates to CSVEIAGLGDTQYF.

The chain joins TRBV30 to TRBJ1-1; no reliable D call. Trimming pared 3 bases from V and 4 bases from J, leaving 15 bases between. The CDR3 sequence is 14 residues long. Germline CDR1 is GTSNPN and CDR2 is SVGIG (reference sequence). CDR3 DNA sequence: TGTGCCTGGAGCACTTCATGGAGGCGCACTGAAGCTTTCTTT. Protein: CAWSTSWRRTEAFF.

This chain connects TRBV9 to TRBJ2-3; D remains unclear. This CDR3 has 16 amino acids. With 3 bases removed from V and 0 bases from J, the gap between germline ends came to 14 bases. Germline CDR1 and CDR2: SGDLS and YYNGEE. CDR3 nucleotides: TGTGCCAGCAGCGCCGATCAGGCTCCTAGCACAGATACGCAGTATTTT. This sequence encodes CASSADQAPSTDTQYF.

The chain carries TRBV29-1 and TRBJ1-5, with a tentative D call TRBD1 (5 bases). CDR1 is SQVTM and CDR2 is ANQGSEA in the germline V gene. The CDR3 runs to 12 residues. Trimming pared 5 bases from V and 5 bases from J, leaving 10 bases between. The DNA for the CDR3 is TGCAGCGTTCGCAGGGACGATCAGCCCCAGCATTTT. Encoded protein: CSVRRDDQPQHF.

This clone was detected a few times. J is TRBJ2-1 and V is TRBV2, with D hard to call. The V and J ends lost 4 bases and 4 bases respectively, with 2 bases between them. The length of the CDR3 is 11 residues. Germline V gives CDR1 SNHLY, CDR2 FYNNEI. For the CDR3, the DNA is TGTGCCAGCAGTGGTTACAATGAGCAGTTCTTC. The encoded protein is CASSGYNEQFF.

The chain is built from TRBV7-2 and TRBJ2-3; no reliable D call. The CDR3 is 14 amino acids. The germline V and J ends were trimmed by 3 bases and 1 base, with 8 bases remaining between them. Germline V lookup: CDR1 SGHTA, CDR2 FQGNSA. The CDR3 DNA reads TGTGCCAGCAGCTTGACGGTTGGCACAGATACGCAGTATTTT. Residues: CASSLTVGTDTQYF.

The rearrangement joins TRBV30 to TRBJ2-7, with D unresolved. The germline V gene encodes CDR1 GTSNPN and CDR2 SVGIG (reference sequence). Trimming took 3 bases from V and 2 from J, leaving 5 bases between them. This CDR3 region has 11 residues. CDR3 sequence reads: CAWSRPYEQYF. The DNA of the CDR3 is TGTGCCTGGAGCCGGCCCTACGAGCAGTACTTC.

DNA for the CDR3: TGCAGCGTTGACTCCATCGGGGACTATGGCTACACCTTC. Amino acid sequence: CSVDSIGDYGYTF. This rearrangement joins TRBV29-1 to TRBJ1-2; D is ambiguous. V lost 3 bases, J lost 3 bases, and 11 bases lay in between. Germline V lookup: CDR1 SQVTM, CDR2 ANQGSEA. This CDR3 has 13 amino acids.

This clone came up a few times. The genes are TRBV9 and TRBJ1-2, with D hard to call. Germline V gene sequence: CDR1 SGDLS, CDR2 YYNGEE. V shed 0 bases and J shed 4 bases, with 7 bases lying between them. CDR3 length: 13 residues. The CDR3 nucleotides are TGTGCCAGCAGCGTAGTACAGAGCTATGGCTACACCTTC. It yields the protein CASSVVQSYGYTF.

There are a few counts of this clone. The J gene is TRBJ2-1, the V gene TRBV7-2; D possibly uses TRBD1 or TRBD2 (5 bases each). Germline loops: CDR1 SGHTA, CDR2 FQGNSA. V gave up 8 bases and J gave up 5 bases, with 13 bases separating them. The CDR3 contains 13 residues. The CDR3 nucleotides read TGTGCCAGCGAGAGGGGTACGGACAATGAGCAGTTCTTC. Protein sequence: CASERGTDNEQFF.

The V and J genes are TRBV11-2 and TRBJ2-7; possible D gene TRBD1, 6 bases. The ends were cut back, 5 bases at V and 2 bases at J, with 13 bases in the middle. Germline V gene sequence: CDR1 SGHAT, CDR2 FQNNGV. This CDR3 comprises 14 residues. CDR3 sequence: CASSEQGGPYEQYF. The CDR3 DNA reads as TGTGCCAGCAGCGAACAGGGTGGGCCCTACGAGCAGTACTTC.

J is TRBJ1-1 and V is TRBV30; 8 bases are a match to TRBD1. The CDR3 has 13 amino acids. Trimming at V came to 2 bases and at J to 7 bases, leaving 6 bases not matched to a gene. Per the germline V gene, CDR1 is GTSNPN and CDR2 is SVGIG (reference sequence). DNA of the CDR3: TGTGCCTGGAGTCCCGGACAGGGTATTGAAGCTTTCTTT. It is translated as CAWSPGQGIEAFF.

This clone was seen a few times. The chain combines TRBV2 with TRBJ1-1; TRBD1 matches at 9 bases. The CDR3 length is 14 residues. In germline, CDR1 is SNHLY, CDR2 FYNNEI. The V segment lost 9 bases and the J segment 3 bases; nucleotides outside the gene matches: 8. The CDR3 loop reads CASLAGTGYTEAFF. CDR3 nucleotides: TGTGCCAGTTTGGCCGGGACAGGGTACACTGAAGCTTTCTTT.